These 23 T cell receptor beta chains originate from one sample sequenced in a study of shared clonotypes between healthy human individuals. Generated by immunoSEQ multiplex PCR, the TCRdb table keeps only in-frame clones and is missing some. Of roughly 590,000 clones listed, 95% to 96% were seen once; the top ten hold approximately 0.1%. The naive CD8 subset, CD45RO-negative cells positively selected for CCR7, excluded terminally differentiated effector memory CD45RA+ cells. The material sequenced was naive CD8+ T cells sorted from blood. These receptor sequences come from a woman aged 25 to 45 in good health.

The chain is built from TRBV9 and TRBJ2-2; unclear D gene. V was trimmed by 2 bases and J by 4 bases, leaving 9 bases between them. Germline V lookup: CDR1 SGDLS, CDR2 YYNGEE. CDR3 length equals 14 residues. The CDR3 DNA reads TGTGCCAGCAGCGTCGGCCGGAGCACCGGGGAGCTGTTTTTT. Translating gives CASSVGRSTGELFF. The complete variable domain, with remaining parts taken from reference TRBV9 and TRBJ2-2, reads DSGVTQTPKHLITATGQRVTLRCSPRSGDLSVYWYQQSLDQGLQFLIQYYNGEERAKGNILERFSAQQFPDLHSELNLSSLELGDSALYFCASSVGRSTGELFFGEGSRLTVL.

DNA for the CDR3: TGCGCCAGCAGCTTGGCCCCAGGGGACACAGATACGCAGTATTTT. Its translation is CASSLAPGDTDTQYF. The chain couples TRBV5-1 to TRBJ2-3; maybe TRBD1 (6 bases). Looked up from germline, CDR1 is SGHRS and CDR2 is YFSETQ. V was shortened by 0 bases and J by 2 bases, with 10 bases between the two germline ends. The CDR3 has 15 residues.

The chain has TRBV6-5 and TRBJ2-7; D unresolved. V was cut by 0 bases and J by 2 bases, with 14 bases left in between. Germline lookup yields CDR1 MNHEY and CDR2 SVGAGI. The CDR3 has 16 amino acids. The chain's CDR3 is CASSYSLGPHTYEQYF. DNA for the CDR3: TGTGCCAGCAGTTACTCCCTCGGCCCCCACACCTACGAGCAGTACTTC.

For this clone: Other DNA sequences of this sample code for an identical CDR3. CDR3 in DNA: TGTGCCAGCAACACAGATACGCAGTATTTT. Its protein is CASNTDTQYF. This sequence joins TRBV2 and TRBJ2-3; unclear D gene. Trimming cost V 7 bases and J 2 bases, with 1 base left between them. Germline CDR1 reads SNHLY; CDR2 reads FYNNEI. The CDR3 totals 10 residues.

The chain uses TRBV5-4 and TRBJ2-5, with D perhaps TRBD1 or TRBD2 (6 bases each). V lost 3 bases and J lost 11, with 14 bases in between. Looked up from germline, CDR1 is SGHNT and CDR2 is YYREEE (reference sequence). The CDR3 length is 12 residues. CDR3 residues: CASSWGAGEQYF. The CDR3 nucleotides read TGTGCCAGCAGCTGGGGGGCCGGGGAGCAGTACTTC.

The chain combines TRBV5-8 with TRBJ2-1, with a weak D call TRBD2 (5 bases). Deletions cut 0 bases from V and 8 bases from J, with 9 bases between. Germline V gene lookup returns CDR1 SGHTS and CDR2 YDEGEE. The CDR3 has 13 residues. This CDR3 is CASSLALDHEQFF. Written as DNA, the CDR3 is TGTGCCAGCAGCTTGGCACTAGATCATGAGCAGTTCTTC. The whole variable domain, filled in from reference TRBV5-8 and TRBJ2-1, reads EAGVTQSPTHLIKTRGQQATLRCSPISGHTSVYWYQQALGLGLQFLLWYDEGEERNRGNFPPRFSGRQFPNYSSELNVNALELEDSALYLCASSLALDHEQFFGPGTRLTVL.

The chain recombines TRBV9 with TRBJ2-3; no clear D. Germline V gives CDR1 SGDLS, CDR2 YYNGEE. Trimming removed 0 bases at V and 0 bases at J, with 5 bases between. The CDR3 extends over 14 amino acids. The CDR3 sequence: CASSVVGSTDTQYF. In DNA form, the CDR3 reads TGTGCCAGCAGCGTAGTGGGTAGCACAGATACGCAGTATTTT.

This sequence joins TRBV7-8 and TRBJ2-7; D is unclear. Trimming took 5 bases from V and 0 from J, leaving 8 bases between them. Germline CDR1 SGHVS, CDR2 FQNEAQ. CDR3 size: 13 residues. The CDR3 region has the DNA TGTGCCAGCAGCGAGAAGGGCTCCTACGAGCAGTACTTC. Its translation is CASSEKGSYEQYF.

This clone was recorded once. This chain links TRBV10-3 with TRBJ2-5, with TRBD2 identical over 7 bases. This CDR3 contains 15 residues. J lost 1 base, V lost 10 bases, and 12 bases had no gene match. Germline CDR1 and CDR2: ENHRY and SYGVKD. The CDR3 sequence is CATTRSASGQETQYF. In nucleotides, the CDR3 is TGTGCCACCACAAGGTCGGCTAGCGGCCAAGAGACCCAGTACTTC.

The chain is built from TRBV28 and TRBJ2-5; a possible D gene is TRBD1 (6 bases). Trimming took 4 bases from V and 2 from J, leaving 8 bases between them. From germline, CDR1 is MDHEN and CDR2 SYDVKM. The CDR3 consists of 13 residues. CDR3 sequence reads: CASSSQGQETQYF. CDR3 nucleotide sequence: TGTGCCAGCAGTTCACAGGGTCAAGAGACCCAGTACTTC.

The CDR3 reads CASSDWGHPQETQYF. In DNA, the CDR3 is TGTGCCAGCAGCGACTGGGGTCACCCACAGGAGACCCAGTACTTC. The V and J genes are TRBV5-6 and TRBJ2-5; no clear D. This CDR3 is 15 amino acids long. In germline, CDR1 is SGHDT, CDR2 YYEEEE. Trimming took off 4 bases at V and 5 bases at J, with 18 bases between the two ends.

The chain links TRBV5-6 to TRBJ2-4, with D hard to call. The CDR3 length is 16 residues. Trimming shortened V by 0 bases and J by 0 bases, and 10 bases separated the two germline ends. CDR1 is SGHDT, CDR2 YYEEEE, per germline. CDR3 protein: CASSLAALLAKNIQYF. The CDR3 coding sequence is TGTGCCAGCAGCTTGGCCGCTCTACTAGCCAAAAACATTCAGTACTTC.

This sequence joins TRBV28 and TRBJ1-1; perhaps TRBD1 as D (5 bases). The CDR3 is 14 residues long. Trimming removed 7 bases from V and 5 bases from J, with 17 bases in between. CDR1 MDHEN and CDR2 SYDVKM come from the germline V gene. CDR3 loop: CASTLGPGGTEAFF. The CDR3 nucleotides are TGTGCCAGCACCTTGGGGCCGGGGGGGACTGAAGCTTTCTTT.

The genes are TRBV7-2 and TRBJ2-1; 8 nucleotides align to TRBD2. The CDR3 has 19 residues. V was pared by 0 bases and J by 6 bases, with 16 bases of the junction left unmatched. Germline CDR1 and CDR2: SGHTA and FQGNSA. CDR3 in amino acids: CASSLAAYPTSGSSNEQFF. The CDR3 nucleotides are TGTGCCAGCAGCTTAGCGGCCTACCCCACCAGCGGGAGTTCCAATGAGCAGTTCTTC.

The chain combines TRBV18 with TRBJ2-1; 10 nucleotides align to TRBD2. In germline, CDR1 is KGHSH, CDR2 LQKENI. The CDR3 has 17 amino acids. After removal of 4 bases from V and 5 bases from J, the junction contained 11 bases not matched to a gene. The CDR3 loop is CASSLPTGTSVHNEQFF. The CDR3 nucleotides read TGTGCCAGCTCACTCCCGACCGGGACTAGCGTCCACAATGAGCAGTTCTTC.

Of note for this clone: Within the sample, other DNA sequences also encode this same CDR3. The chain is built from TRBV28 and TRBJ1-2; no clear D gene. V was shortened by 6 bases and J by 2 bases, with 10 bases between the two germline ends. The CDR3 loop spans 13 amino acids. Germline V gene data show CDR1 as MDHEN and CDR2 as SYDVKM. The chain's CDR3 is CASSFRANYGYTF. The CDR3 region has the DNA TGTGCCAGCAGCTTCCGGGCCAACTATGGCTACACCTTC.

This chain joins TRBV7-9 and TRBJ2-5, with D perhaps TRBD1 (6 bases). V was pared by 5 bases and J by 2 bases, with 27 bases between. In germline, CDR1 is SEHNR, CDR2 FQNEAQ (reference sequence). The CDR3 sequence is 19 residues long. The CDR3: CASSEKRRGKLSQQETQYF. The CDR3 region has the DNA TGTGCCAGCAGCGAAAAGCGCAGGGGCAAGTTAAGCCAACAAGAGACCCAGTACTTC.

V gene TRBV28 combines with J gene TRBJ2-7; TRBD2 might be the D (5 bases). The V and J ends lost 4 bases and 5 bases respectively, with 12 bases between them. This CDR3 is built from 13 residues. CDR1 and CDR2 (germline): MDHEN, SYDVKM. The CDR3 sequence is CASSSLEFNEQYF. The CDR3 region has the DNA TGTGCCAGCAGTTCACTAGAATTTAACGAGCAGTACTTC.

The V call is TRBV2, the J call TRBJ1-3; D ambiguous. This CDR3 has 15 amino acids. V was trimmed by 7 bases and J by 0 bases, leaving 13 bases between them. Per germline, CDR1 SNHLY and CDR2 FYNNEI. CDR3 in amino acids: CASKVEGTSGNTIYF. In DNA, the CDR3 is TGTGCCAGCAAGGTAGAGGGAACCTCTGGAAACACCATATATTTT. Full variable domain (missing parts from reference TRBV2 and TRBJ1-3): EPEVTQTPSHQVTQMGQEVILRCVPISNHLYFYWYRQILGQKVEFLVSFYNNEISEKSEIFDDQFSVERPDGSNFTLKIRSTKLEDSAMYFCASKVEGTSGNTIYFGEGSWLTVV.

This sequence joins TRBV6-7 and TRBJ1-5, with TRBD1 matching 8 bases. TRBV6-7 is an open reading frame, and its role is uncertain. The trim removed 3 bases at V and 5 bases at J, leaving 12 bases unmatched. The CDR3 runs to 17 residues. The CDR3: CASSYFEGTGQDQPQHF. CDR3 in DNA: TGTGCCAGCAGTTATTTTGAAGGGACAGGACAAGATCAGCCCCAGCATTTT.

This clone was counted a single time. The rearrangement uses TRBV28 and TRBJ1-1, with D tentatively TRBD1 (5 bases). The V end was cut by 4 bases, the J end by 0 bases, with 15 bases between. This CDR3 has 16 amino acids. The germline V gene encodes CDR1 MDHEN and CDR2 SYDVKM. CDR3 amino acids: CASSSRPGGLNTEAFF. CDR3 sequence (DNA): TGTGCCAGCAGTTCCCGCCCCGGGGGACTGAACACTGAAGCTTTCTTT.

The chain has TRBV10-3 and TRBJ2-6; weak D call: TRBD2 (5 bases). This CDR3 is built from 15 residues. V gave up 10 bases and J gave up 1 base, with 14 bases separating them. Germline CDR1 is ENHRY and CDR2 is SYGVKD. The CDR3 is CATGNTTSGANVLTF. In DNA form, the CDR3 reads TGTGCCACGGGAAACACCACGTCTGGGGCCAACGTCCTGACTTTC.

This clone was seen a single time. This chain links TRBV15 with TRBJ1-2, with D unclear. Deletions cut 5 bases from V and 2 bases from J, with 6 bases between. Germline CDR1 and CDR2: LNHNV and YYDKDF (reference sequence). The length of the CDR3 is 12 residues. CDR3: CATSVGNYGYTF. For the CDR3, the DNA is TGTGCCACCAGCGTCGGGAACTATGGCTACACCTTC.